This T cell receptor beta chain was recovered during a study of cytomegalovirus exposure and HLA in healthy donors. Donors showed nominal health when sampled, although they likely had unrecorded immune exposures. Amplification used 60 Vbeta primers and 13 Jbeta primers. TCRdb's table, derived via immunoSEQ multiplex PCR, lists solely in-frame clones and lacks some. Of about 150,000 clones listed, approximately 80% are singletons. The CDR3 sequence is 20 residues long. Trimming removed 4 bases from V and 2 bases from J; junction bases left unmatched: 15. Germline V gives CDR1 MRHNA, CDR2 SNTAGT. The chain combines TRBV6-4 with TRBJ2-1; TRBD2 agrees at 12 bases. The sample consisted of PBMCs. The TCR sequence derives from a boy younger than 10 in good health and CMV-seronegative. This CDR3 reads CASSVLASGRVGSTYNEQFF. CDR3 sequence (DNA): TGTGCCAGCAGTGTCTTGGCTAGCGGGAGGGTGGGTAGCACCTACAATGAGCAGTTCTTC.